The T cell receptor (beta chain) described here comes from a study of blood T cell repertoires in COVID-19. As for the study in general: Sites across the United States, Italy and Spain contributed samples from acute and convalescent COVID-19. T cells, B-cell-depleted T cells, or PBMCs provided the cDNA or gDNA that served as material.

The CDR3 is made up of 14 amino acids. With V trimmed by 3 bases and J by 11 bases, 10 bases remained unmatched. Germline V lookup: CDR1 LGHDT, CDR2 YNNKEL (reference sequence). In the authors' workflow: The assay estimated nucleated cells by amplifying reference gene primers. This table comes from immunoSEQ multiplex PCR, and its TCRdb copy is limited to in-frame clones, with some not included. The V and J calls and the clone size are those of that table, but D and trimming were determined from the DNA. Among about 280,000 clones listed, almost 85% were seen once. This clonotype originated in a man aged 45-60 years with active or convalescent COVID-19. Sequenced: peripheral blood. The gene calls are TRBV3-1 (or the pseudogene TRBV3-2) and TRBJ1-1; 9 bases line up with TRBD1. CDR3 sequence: CASSQGQGLTGAFF. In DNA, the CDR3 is TGTGCCAGCAGCCAGGGACAGGGACTCACGGGGGCTTTCTTT.